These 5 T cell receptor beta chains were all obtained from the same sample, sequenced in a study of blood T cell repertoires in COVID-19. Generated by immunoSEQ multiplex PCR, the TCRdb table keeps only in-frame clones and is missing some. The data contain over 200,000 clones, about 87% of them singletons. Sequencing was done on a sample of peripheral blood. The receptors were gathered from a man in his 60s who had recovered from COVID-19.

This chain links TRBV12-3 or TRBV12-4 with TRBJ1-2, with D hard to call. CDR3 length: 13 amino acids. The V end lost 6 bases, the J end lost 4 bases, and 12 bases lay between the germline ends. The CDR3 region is CASSPGTAYGYTF. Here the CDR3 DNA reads TGTGCCAGCAGCCCAGGAACAGCCTATGGCTACACCTTC.

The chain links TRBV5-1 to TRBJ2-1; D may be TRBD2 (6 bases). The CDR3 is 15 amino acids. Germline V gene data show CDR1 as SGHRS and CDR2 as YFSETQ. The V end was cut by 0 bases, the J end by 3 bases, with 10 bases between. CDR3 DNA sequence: TGCGCCAGCAGCTTGGGAGTAGCGGTCTACAATGAGCAGTTCTTC. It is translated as CASSLGVAVYNEQFF.

The CDR3 loop is CASRGIGGQRAQETQYF. The DNA for the CDR3 is TGTGCCAGCAGGGGAATCGGGGGGCAGCGTGCTCAAGAGACCCAGTACTTC. The chain links TRBV28 to TRBJ2-5; D possibly corresponds to TRBD2 (7 bases). Between the trimmed V and J ends, which lost 6 bases and 2 bases, there was a span of 22 bases. The CDR3 length is 17 residues. The germline gives CDR1 MDHEN, CDR2 SYDVKM.

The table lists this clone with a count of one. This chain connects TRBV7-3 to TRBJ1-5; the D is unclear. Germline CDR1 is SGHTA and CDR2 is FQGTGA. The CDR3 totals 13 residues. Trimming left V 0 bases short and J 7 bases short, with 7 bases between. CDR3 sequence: CASSLTRLQPQHF. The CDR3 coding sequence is TGTGCCAGCAGCTTAACCAGACTCCAGCCCCAGCATTTT.

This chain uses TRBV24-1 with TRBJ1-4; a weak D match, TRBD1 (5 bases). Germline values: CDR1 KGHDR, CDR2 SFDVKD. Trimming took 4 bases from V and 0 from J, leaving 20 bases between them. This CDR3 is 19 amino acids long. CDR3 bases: TGTGCCACCAGTGACCCAGCGACGGGGCGGGGGGCAACTAATGAAAAACTGTTTTTT. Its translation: CATSDPATGRGATNEKLFF.